This is a list of T cell receptor beta chains from one sample in a study of regulatory T cells in long-lasting Graves disease. Via MiXCR, TCRdb re-called the multiplex PCR reads, giving one row per CDR3 protein. The sample yields 350,000 to 400,000 distinct CDR3 sequences, about 16% seen once. Sequenced here: peripheral blood mononuclear cells (PBMCs), sampled at new diagnosis, from a patient treated with antithyroid drugs. The receptors come from a female donor with Graves disease. CDR3s include the opening cysteine and the closing phenylalanine or tryptophan. The D gene is left open where the match is weak. Clone size is not always given. Where it is, it says once, few, many or a class for expanded clones.

CDR3aa,CDR3nt,abundance,v_gene,j_gene,d_gene
CATQTSGRAVNEQFF,TGTGCCACTCAGACTAGCGGGAGGGCCGTAAATGAGCAGTTCTTC,many,TRBV6-2/TRBV6-3,TRBJ2-1,TRBD2
CASSGIGGGRDTEAFF,TGTGCCAGCAGCGGAATTGGGGGGGGGCGGGACACTGAAGCTTTCTTT,NA,TRBV9,TRBJ1-1,NA
CASSLDGPSGQPQHF,TGTGCCAGCAGCTTGGATGGCCCCTCGGGTCAGCCCCAGCATTTT,many,TRBV5-1,TRBJ1-5,NA
CASSEDGRGWTEAFF,TGTGCCAGCAGTGAAGACGGCAGGGGGTGGACTGAAGCTTTCTTT,many,TRBV6-2/TRBV6-3,TRBJ1-1,TRBD1
CASSRGAGSTEAFF,TGTGCCAGCAGCCGGGGGGCCGGGAGCACTGAAGCTTTCTTT,many,TRBV7-9,TRBJ1-1,NA
CASSPRTSGSTDTQYF,TGTGCCAGCAGCCCACGGACTAGCGGGAGCACAGATACGCAGTATTTT,many,TRBV7-2,TRBJ2-3,TRBD2
CSAPGYNEQFF,TGCAGTGCCCCTGGCTACAATGAGCAGTTCTTC,many,TRBV20-1,TRBJ2-1,NA
CASSVGQGKETQYF,TGTGCCAGCAGTGTGGGACAGGGGAAAGAGACCCAGTACTTC,many,TRBV12-3/TRBV12-4,TRBJ2-5,TRBD1
CASRDGPNTGELFF,TGTGCCAGCAGGGACGGCCCTAACACCGGGGAGCTGTTTTTT,many,TRBV3-1,TRBJ2-2,NA
CASTRRVNTEAFF,TGTGCCAGCACCAGGAGGGTTAACACTGAAGCTTTCTTT,many,TRBV28,TRBJ1-1,NA
CASSGAMGSTDTQYF,TGTGCCAGCAGCGGGGCGATGGGTAGCACAGATACGCAGTATTTT,NA,TRBV7-9,TRBJ2-3,NA
CASSPRGAEQYF,TGTGCCAGCTCACCCCGGGGGGCCGAGCAGTACTTC,NA,TRBV18,TRBJ2-7,NA
CASSLYAYEQYF,TGTGCCAGCAGTTTGTACGCCTACGAGCAGTACTTC,many,TRBV28,TRBJ2-7,NA
CASSPAERNTEAFF,TGTGCCAGCAGCCCGGCTGAGCGGAACACTGAAGCTTTCTTT,many,TRBV7-9,TRBJ1-1,NA
CASSPQQDGTDTQYF,TGTGCCAGCAGCCCCCAGCAGGACGGCACAGATACGCAGTATTTT,NA,TRBV7-9,TRBJ2-3,NA
CASSPSLYGNIQYF,TGCGCCAGCAGCCCCAGTTTATACGGAAACATTCAGTACTTC,many,TRBV4-3,TRBJ2-4,NA
CASSLYPQETQYF,TGTGCCAGCAGCTTATACCCCCAAGAGACCCAGTACTTC,NA,TRBV7-2,TRBJ2-5,NA
CASSQDGGLDSETQYF,TGCGCCAGCAGCCAAGATGGGGGGTTGGACTCAGAGACCCAGTACTTC,few,TRBV4-3,TRBJ2-5,NA
CASSSTGSPLHF,TGTGCCAGCAGCTCGACAGGTTCACCCCTCCACTTT,few,TRBV7-9,TRBJ1-6,NA
CACGTGRTGELFF,TGCGCCTGTGGGACAGGCCGTACCGGGGAGCTGTTTTTT,NA,TRBV10-1,TRBJ2-2,TRBD1
CASSGWSASPRAEAFF,TGTGCCAGCAGTGGGTGGTCAGCCTCTCCACGGGCTGAAGCTTTCTTT,NA,TRBV6-4,TRBJ1-1,NA
CASSPGLAVYEQYF,TGTGCCAGCAGCCCGGGACTAGCAGTCTACGAGCAGTACTTC,many,TRBV28,TRBJ2-7,TRBD2
CASSAGQGRLGSGYTF,TGTGCCAGCAGCGCGGGACAGGGTCGTTTAGGCAGTGGCTACACCTTC,many,TRBV7-9,TRBJ1-2,TRBD1
CSVATGGPSAEQYF,TGCAGCGTAGCGACAGGGGGCCCCTCTGCCGAGCAGTACTTC,many,TRBV29-1,TRBJ2-7,TRBD1
CASSMLQTSREQFF,TGTGCCAGTAGTATGTTGCAGACTTCCAGGGAGCAGTTCTTC,many,TRBV19,TRBJ2-1,NA
CASSYSFRGTFAEQFF,TGTGCCAGCAGTTACTCCTTCAGGGGGACCTTCGCTGAGCAGTTCTTC,many,TRBV6-9,TRBJ2-1,TRBD1
CSVGRATGVDEAFF,TGCAGCGTTGGTCGGGCGACAGGGGTGGATGAAGCTTTCTTT,many,TRBV29-1,TRBJ1-1,TRBD1
CASSSWTSRHEQFF,TGTGCCAGCAGCTCATGGACTAGCCGACATGAGCAGTTCTTC,many,TRBV11-2,TRBJ2-1,TRBD2
CASSVHGRDTGELFF,TGTGCCAGCAGTGTGCACGGGAGAGACACCGGGGAGCTGTTTTTT,many,TRBV6-1,TRBJ2-2,NA
CAISEYTGWSTDTQYF,TGTGCCATCAGTGAGTACACAGGGTGGTCCACAGATACGCAGTATTTT,many,TRBV10-3,TRBJ2-3,NA
CSASRVAGPVEGNEQFF,TGCAGTGCTAGTCGGGTAGCGGGGCCGGTTGAGGGCAATGAGCAGTTCTTC,many,TRBV20-1,TRBJ2-1,TRBD2
CASGSDYNGATEAFF,TGTGCCAGCGGCTCGGACTACAACGGTGCCACTGAAGCTTTCTTT,few,TRBV28,TRBJ1-1,NA
CASSYLAGGPSTNEQFF,TGTGCCAGCAGTTACTTAGCGGGAGGGCCGAGTACGAATGAGCAGTTCTTC,many,TRBV6-9,TRBJ2-1,TRBD2
CASSLYKNTEAFF,TGTGCCAGCAGTTTATACAAGAACACTGAAGCTTTCTTT,NA,TRBV27,TRBJ1-1,NA
CASSLGRNSEAFF,TGTGCCAGCAGCTTGGGACGGAACTCTGAAGCTTTCTTT,NA,TRBV5-1,TRBJ1-1,NA
CASSSLGRGETQYF,TGTGCCAGCAGTTCCTTAGGCAGGGGAGAGACCCAGTACTTC,once,TRBV7-3,TRBJ2-5,NA
CASTGGAQPQHF,TGTGCTAGCACCGGGGGAGCCCAGCCCCAGCATTTT,few,TRBV12-5,TRBJ1-5,NA
CASSIWTGRRNTEAFF,TGTGCCAGTAGTATTTGGACAGGGAGGAGAAACACTGAAGCTTTCTTT,many,TRBV19,TRBJ1-1,TRBD1
CSVGSPTGELFF,TGCAGCGTTGGATCCCCCACCGGGGAGCTGTTTTTT,many,TRBV29-1,TRBJ2-2,NA
CASSGDGQETQYF,TGTGCCAGCAGCGGAGACGGCCAAGAGACCCAGTACTTC,many,TRBV7-2,TRBJ2-5,NA
CASSLGLARNTGELFF,TGTGCCAGCAGCTTAGGTCTAGCGCGGAACACCGGGGAGCTGTTTTTT,many,TRBV7-2,TRBJ2-2,NA
CASSQRASGRGGETQYF,TGCGCCAGCAGCCAACGGGCTAGCGGGAGAGGGGGGGAGACCCAGTACTTC,many,TRBV4-1,TRBJ2-5,TRBD2
CASVPDGTSYNEQFF,TGCGCCAGCGTCCCAGACGGGACTTCCTACAATGAGCAGTTCTTC,many,TRBV5-1,TRBJ2-1,NA
CSARVLGGPRGNSPLHF,TGCAGTGCTAGAGTCCTGGGGGGTCCTAGGGGTAATTCACCCCTCCACTTT,NA,TRBV20-1,TRBJ1-6,NA
CASSEYRGHEKLFF,TGTGCCAGCAGTGAATACAGGGGGCATGAAAAACTGTTTTTT,many,TRBV6-1,TRBJ1-4,TRBD1
CASSVGGNYEQYF,TGTGCCAGCAGCGTAGGTGGAAACTACGAGCAGTACTTC,many,TRBV9,TRBJ2-7,NA
CASSLGGLETQYF,TGTGCCAGCAGTTTAGGGGGGTTAGAGACCCAGTACTTC,many,TRBV27,TRBJ2-5,NA
CASSTRQGYEQYF,TGTGCCAGCAGTACCCGACAGGGGTACGAGCAGTACTTC,many,TRBV28,TRBJ2-7,TRBD1
CASSSDRPNGPQHF,TGTGCCAGCAGTTCCGACCGGCCCAACGGGCCCCAGCATTTT,few,TRBV27,TRBJ1-5,NA
CASSPPRDTQYF,TGTGCCAGCTCACCACCGCGGGATACGCAGTATTTT,many,TRBV18,TRBJ2-3,NA